Listed here are 21 T cell receptor beta chains from one sample, sequenced in a study of T and B cells in COVID-19 patients. Blood genomic DNA input for TRB amplification was about 240-550 ng. Multiplex PCR with BIOMED2 TRB-A/B primer pools amplified TRB rearrangements. TCRdb called the multiplex PCR reads again in MiXCR, with one record for every CDR3 protein. Of roughly 8,000 distinct CDR3 sequences listed, about 28% were seen once; the top ten hold roughly 5%. The sample taken for sequencing was blood. The receptors were gathered from a human donor who had recovered from COVID-19.

This clonotype counts as medium-sized. This rearrangement joins TRBV5-5 to TRBJ2-2; TRBD1 agrees at 10 bases. This CDR3 is built from 17 residues. The ends lost 3 bases at V and 7 bases at J; junction bases unmatched: 12. From germline, CDR1 is SGHKS and CDR2 YYEKEE (reference sequence). DNA for the CDR3: TGTGCCAGCAGCTCTTTAATGGACAGGGGGGAGATCGGGGAGCTGTTTTTT. It is translated as CASSSLMDRGEIGELFF.

The chain couples TRBV6-2 or TRBV6-3 to TRBJ2-1; 14 positions agree with TRBD2. Germline V lookup: CDR1 MNHEY, CDR2 SVGEGT. The CDR3 is 16 residues long. With V trimmed by 0 bases and J by 7 bases, 2 bases remained unmatched. This CDR3 is CASSYSGTSGGNEQFF. In DNA, the CDR3 is TGTGCCAGCAGTTACTCGGGGACTAGCGGGGGAAATGAGCAGTTCTTC.

The chain couples TRBV14 to TRBJ2-1; 7 positions agree with TRBD1. V shed 0 bases, J shed 2 bases, and the junction held 7 bases outside the gene matches. Germline CDR1 and CDR2: SGHDN and FVKESK. The CDR3 is 17 residues long. The CDR3: CASSQEGGGRPYNEQFF. The CDR3 DNA reads TGTGCCAGCAGCCAAGAAGGGGGCGGCCGGCCCTACAATGAGCAGTTCTTC. Using reference TRBV14 and TRBJ2-1 for the parts outside the CDR3, the full variable domain is EAGVTQFPSHSVIEKGQTVTLRCDPISGHDNLYWYRRVMGKEIKFLLHFVKESKQDESGMPNNRFLAERTGGTYSTLKVQPAELEDSGVYFCASSQEGGGRPYNEQFFGPGTRLTVL.

J is TRBJ1-5 and V is TRBV30; D uncertain. Germline V gene lookup returns CDR1 GTSNPN and CDR2 SVGIG (reference sequence). Between the trimmed V and J ends, which lost 0 bases and 9 bases, there was a span of 12 bases. CDR3 length: 13 residues. The CDR3 spells CAWSVSPQWPQHF. CDR3 bases: TGTGCCTGGAGTGTCTCCCCACAGTGGCCCCAGCATTTT.

This chain joins TRBV24-1 and TRBJ2-1; 10 positions match TRBD1. This CDR3 spans 14 amino acids. After removal of 9 bases from V and 6 bases from J, the junction contained 7 bases not matched to a gene. CDR1 is KGHDR, CDR2 SFDVKD, per germline. CDR3 residues: CATERQGAGNEQFF. The CDR3 coding sequence is TGTGCCACCGAAAGACAGGGGGCGGGCAATGAGCAGTTCTTC.

Many counts were recorded for this clonotype. For the CDR3, the DNA is TGTGCCAGCAGTTTAACGCGGGTTACTGAAGCTTTCTTT. It specifies CASSLTRVTEAFF. The V and J genes are TRBV27 and TRBJ1-1; D is unresolved. This CDR3 is built from 13 residues. Trimming pared 2 bases from V and 5 bases from J, leaving 9 bases between. The germline V gene encodes CDR1 MNHEY and CDR2 SMNVEV (reference sequence).

This chain joins TRBV4-3 and TRBJ2-1; D gene unclear. Germline CDR1 and CDR2: LGHNA and YSLEER. The length of the CDR3 is 16 residues. V was clipped by 4 bases and J by 1 base, with 14 bases between them. CDR3 bases: TGCGCCAGCAGCCTCAGCGAGACGTCATCCTACAATGAGCAGTTCTTC. Translation: CASSLSETSSYNEQFF.

This clonotype is labeled medium-sized. The chain links TRBV27 to TRBJ2-7, with no clear D. The V end lost 2 bases, the J end lost 3 bases, and 11 bases lay between the germline ends. Germline CDR1 and CDR2: MNHEY and SMNVEV (reference sequence). The CDR3 has 14 amino acids. CDR3 region: CASSLPGPFYEQYF. CDR3 sequence (DNA): TGTGCCAGCAGTTTACCCGGGCCTTTCTACGAGCAGTACTTC.

The V gene is TRBV24-1, the J gene TRBJ2-3; 10 bases are a match to TRBD1. The J segment lost 2 bases and the V segment lost 1 base, leaving 5 bases of the junction unmatched. The CDR3 has 17 residues. Per the germline V gene, CDR1 is KGHDR and CDR2 is SFDVKD. This CDR3 is CATSDLGDRGYTDTQYF. For the CDR3, the DNA is TGTGCCACCAGTGATTTAGGGGACAGGGGTTACACAGATACGCAGTATTTT.

This clonotype has only a few counts. The V and J genes are TRBV25-1 and TRBJ1-1; TRBD1 is a possible D gene (6 bases). Germline-derived CDR1 and CDR2 are MGHDK and SYGVNS. This CDR3 has 14 residues. Trimming pared 3 bases from V and 5 bases from J, leaving 13 bases between. CDR3 in amino acids: CASSEQQGGTEAFF. In nucleotides, the CDR3 is TGTGCCAGCAGTGAGCAACAGGGTGGTACTGAAGCTTTCTTT.

The sample holds a few counts of this clonotype. J is TRBJ1-1 and V is TRBV6-5; D is uncertain. Trimming took 6 bases from V and 4 from J, leaving 18 bases between them. This CDR3 region has 15 residues. CDR1 MNHEY and CDR2 SVGAGI come from the germline V gene. The CDR3 here is CASSRGSDTATEAFF. The CDR3 region has the DNA TGTGCCAGCAGCCGCGGGTCCGACACCGCCACTGAAGCTTTCTTT.

This clonotype appeared many times. This chain uses TRBV5-4 with TRBJ1-2; a possible D gene is TRBD1 (6 bases). Germline V gene lookup returns CDR1 SGHNT and CDR2 YYREEE (reference sequence). Trimming took off 0 bases at V and 8 bases at J, with 17 bases between the two ends. This CDR3 has 15 amino acids. Here the CDR3 reads CASSLAQQGSGGYTF. Here the CDR3 DNA reads TGTGCCAGCAGCTTGGCCCAACAGGGCAGCGGGGGCTACACCTTC.

This clonotype is labeled as medium-sized (0.01 to 0.1%). This chain uses TRBV6-5 with TRBJ2-5; 7 bases agree with TRBD1. CDR1 is MNHEY, CDR2 SVGAGI, per germline. V gave up 0 bases and J gave up 7 bases; unmatched junction bases: 5. CDR3 length equals 14 residues. CDR3 in DNA: TGTGCCAGCAGTTACTCGAGGGGGCGCGGGACCCAGTACTTC. Translating it yields CASSYSRGRGTQYF.

Within the sample, this clonotype is medium-sized. The rearrangement joins TRBV19 to TRBJ1-5, with 8 bases aligning to TRBD1. CDR3 length equals 16 residues. The trim removed 9 bases at V and 4 bases at J, leaving 14 bases unmatched. Germline V gene lookup returns CDR1 LNHDA and CDR2 SQIVND (reference sequence). The CDR3 sequence: CASIDRGLGANQPQHF. Written as DNA, the CDR3 is TGTGCCAGCATCGACAGGGGTTTGGGCGCTAATCAGCCCCAGCATTTT.

This clonotype is medium-sized (0.01 to 0.1%) by share. CDR3 protein: CASMGVTGTYEQYV. As DNA, the CDR3 is TGTGCCAGCATGGGAGTGACAGGGACCTACGAGCAGTACGTC. This chain joins TRBV6-1 and TRBJ2-7; 7 bases line up with TRBD1. The CDR3 contains 14 residues. Germline CDR1 and CDR2: MNHNS and SASEGT. V shed 7 bases and J 2 bases; nucleotides not matched to a gene: 8.

There are a few counts of this clonotype. CDR3 bases: TGCAGTGCTAGAGATCGAGGTAGCGGGGGATACAATGAGCAGTTCTTC. Translating gives CSARDRGSGGYNEQFF. The rearrangement uses TRBV20-1 and TRBJ2-1, with 9 bases that match TRBD2. This CDR3 contains 16 residues. Germline CDR1 is DFQATT and CDR2 is SNEGSKA (reference sequence). V dropped 0 bases and J dropped 4; count of bases not matched to a gene: 7.

The CDR3 DNA sequence: TGTGCCAGCAGCTTACTGGGCAGAGAGACCCAGTACTTC. Its protein is CASSLLGRETQYF. The rearrangement links TRBV27 to TRBJ2-5; no clear D. Germline values: CDR1 MNHEY, CDR2 SMNVEV (reference sequence). V was trimmed by 6 bases and J by 4 bases, leaving 12 bases between them. The CDR3 loop spans 13 amino acids.

This clonotype is medium-sized within its sample. The chain has TRBV18 and TRBJ2-2; D is ambiguous. In germline, CDR1 is KGHSH, CDR2 LQKENI. Trimming took 3 bases from V and 4 from J, leaving 18 bases between them. The CDR3 totals 17 residues. The CDR3 DNA is TGTGCCAGCTCACCGTCGCCGATCCATTTATCCACCGGGGAGCTGTTTTTT. It is translated as CASSPSPIHLSTGELFF.

This clonotype was counted a few times. This chain links TRBV19 with TRBJ1-6, with unresolved D. V lost 6 bases and J lost 0, with 6 bases in between. Germline CDR1 is LNHDA and CDR2 is SQIVND (reference sequence). The CDR3 totals 14 residues. The CDR3 nucleotides read TGTGCCAGTAGCCTGAGCTCCTATAATTCACCCCTCCACTTT. Amino acids: CASSLSSYNSPLHF.

The CDR3: CASSAQRGTDTQYF. CDR3 in DNA: TGTGCCAGCAGCGCCCAAAGGGGCACAGATACGCAGTATTTT. The chain uses TRBV7-2 and TRBJ2-3; no reliable D call. The CDR3 has 14 amino acids. The germline gives CDR1 SGHTA, CDR2 FQGNSA. Trimming removed 5 bases at V and 1 base at J, with 10 bases between.

This clonotype was counted only a few times. The gene calls are TRBV11-1 and TRBJ2-5; TRBD1 agrees at 9 bases. Germline loops: CDR1 SGHAT, CDR2 FQDESV (reference sequence). The CDR3 runs 15 residues. Unmatched junction bases numbered 6, after V lost 5 bases and J lost 2 bases. CDR3 loop: CASSLDRGGQETQYF. The CDR3 DNA is TGTGCCAGCAGCCTCGACAGGGGGGGACAAGAGACCCAGTACTTC.